Each of the 6 T cell receptor beta chains below was sequenced from the same sample in a study of blood T cell repertoires in COVID-19. Libraries were prepared by immunoSEQ multiplex PCR; TCRdb keeps only in-frame clonotypes and omits some of them. The sample contains approximately 100,000 clones, approximately 84% of which appear only once. Sequenced: peripheral blood. The source is a man aged 55-75 years with acute or convalescent COVID-19.

V and J are TRBV11-2 and TRBJ1-3, with TRBD1 matching 7 bases. The CDR3 has 18 amino acids. The ends lost 5 bases at V and 0 bases at J; junction bases unmatched: 13. CDR1 and CDR2 from the germline V gene are SGHAT and FQNNGV. CDR3 residues: CASSTEGQRPYSGNTIYF. CDR3 DNA sequence: TGTGCCAGCAGCACGGAGGGACAGAGACCATACTCTGGAAACACCATATATTTT.

The chain is built from TRBV9 and TRBJ2-2; weak D call: TRBD2 (5 bases). The germline CDR1 and CDR2 sequences are SGDLS and YYNGEE. The CDR3 is 15 amino acids. V was clipped by 3 bases and J by 4 bases, with 13 bases between them. The CDR3 protein is CASSAGTTFTGELFF. The CDR3 DNA is TGTGCCAGCAGCGCGGGAACCACCTTCACCGGGGAGCTGTTTTTT. The entire variable domain, with the rest obtained from reference TRBV9 and TRBJ2-2, is as follows: DSGVTQTPKHLITATGQRVTLRCSPRSGDLSVYWYQQSLDQGLQFLIQYYNGEERAKGNILERFSAQQFPDLHSELNLSSLELGDSALYFCASSAGTTFTGELFFGEGSRLTVL.

This CDR3 reads CATAPTGTLGHNQPQHF. CDR3 nucleotides: TGTGCCACCGCTCCGACAGGGACATTAGGCCACAATCAGCCCCAGCATTTT. The chain employs TRBV24-1 and TRBJ1-5; the match to TRBD1 covers 7 bases. V was pared by 9 bases and J by 3 bases, with 16 bases of the junction left unmatched. This CDR3 region has 17 residues. Germline V CDR1 and CDR2: KGHDR, SFDVKD.

The V and J genes are TRBV7-3 and TRBJ2-2; no reliable D call. In germline, CDR1 is SGHTA, CDR2 FQGTGA. CDR3 length equals 15 residues. The V end lost 5 bases, the J end lost 0 bases, and 10 bases lay between the germline ends. As DNA, the CDR3 is TGTGCCAGCAGCCCAACTATAGCGAACACCGGGGAGCTGTTTTTT. Encoded protein: CASSPTIANTGELFF.

The genes are TRBV6-5 and TRBJ2-1; unclear D gene. V dropped 10 bases and J dropped 8 bases, with 18 bases sitting between them. CDR1 MNHEY and CDR2 SVGAGI come from the germline V gene. This CDR3 contains 13 residues. The CDR3 loop reads CAIVAQIDHEQFF. CDR3 sequence (DNA): TGTGCCATTGTAGCTCAGATTGATCATGAGCAGTTCTTC.

V gene TRBV29-1 combines with J gene TRBJ2-5, with D perhaps TRBD2 (5 bases). Germline CDR1 is SQVTM and CDR2 is ANQGSEA. This CDR3 region has 14 residues. V dropped 4 bases and J dropped 3 bases, with 15 bases sitting between them. CDR3 in DNA: TGCAGCGTTGTTACGTGGGCGCGGGAAGAGACCCAGTACTTC. Its protein product is CSVVTWAREETQYF.